Presented here are 32 T cell receptor beta chains from one specimen sequenced in a study of T cell responses to AZD1222 COVID-19 vaccine. Repertoires were generated with immunoSEQ multiplex PCR, while TCRdb's copy carries only in-frame clones and drops some. Altogether roughly 150,000 clones are present, 92% being singletons, with the ten largest covering 0.9% to 1.2%. The sample in question was peripheral blood, obtained 28 days after the second AZD1222 dose. The receptor set was obtained from an adult who received the AZD1222 COVID-19 vaccine.

The chain is built from TRBV11-3 and TRBJ2-3; 9 bases line up with TRBD2. This CDR3 region has 16 residues. The V gene end was trimmed by 1 base and the J gene end by 2 bases; junction bases not matched to a gene: 4. Germline-derived CDR1 and CDR2 are SGHNT and YENEEA. The CDR3 loop reads CASSLGAGGLTDTQYF. CDR3 bases: TGTGCCAGCAGCTTAGGAGCGGGGGGACTCACAGATACGCAGTATTTT. The entire variable domain, with the rest obtained from reference TRBV11-3 and TRBJ2-3, is as follows: EAGVVQSPRYKIIEKKQPVAFWCNPISGHNTLYWYLQNLGQGPELLIRYENEEAVDDSQLPKDRFSAERLKGVDSTLKIQPAELGDSAVYLCASSLGAGGLTDTQYFGPGTRLTVL.

The CDR3 region is CASSFSGANQPQHF. The CDR3, as DNA: TGTGCCAGCAGCTTCTCGGGGGCCAATCAGCCCCAGCATTTT. The chain couples TRBV11-2 to TRBJ1-5, with a tentative D call TRBD1 (6 bases). Trimming left V 3 bases short and J 3 bases short, with 9 bases between. Looked up from germline, CDR1 is SGHAT and CDR2 is FQNNGV. The length of the CDR3 is 14 residues. Looking up the rest from reference TRBV11-2 and TRBJ1-5 gives the full variable domain: EAGVAQSPRYKIIEKRQSVAFWCNPISGHATLYWYQQILGQGPKLLIQFQNNGVVDDSQLPKDRFSAERLKGVDSTLKIQPAKLEDSAVYLCASSFSGANQPQHFGDGTRLSIL.

The chain combines TRBV19 with TRBJ1-6, with D perhaps matching TRBD1 (5 bases). Trimming removed 3 bases from V and 10 bases from J, with 13 bases in between. The CDR3 has 14 amino acids. CDR1 LNHDA and CDR2 SQIVND come from the germline V gene (reference sequence). The CDR3: CASSIETGGSPLHF. CDR3 bases: TGTGCCAGTAGTATCGAGACGGGGGGATCACCCCTCCACTTT.

V gene TRBV18 combines with J gene TRBJ2-5; 13 bases fit TRBD2. Germline V lookup: CDR1 KGHSH, CDR2 LQKENI. V gave up 8 bases and J gave up 13 bases; unmatched junction bases: 7. CDR3 size: 12 residues. DNA of the CDR3: TGTGCCAGCCGGACTAGCGGGGGTATATTGTACTTC. It encodes CASRTSGGILYF. The full variable domain, completed using reference TRBV18 and TRBJ2-5, is NAGVMQNPRHLVRRRGQEARLRCSPMKGHSHVYWYRQLPEEGLKFMVYLQKENIIDESGMPKERFSAEFPKEGPSILRIQQVVRGDSAAYFCASRTSGGILYFGPGTRLLVL.

Remarks on this clone: A read error may account for a junction end that differs from germline. The chain links TRBV30 to TRBJ2-7; the D is unclear. This CDR3 spans 11 amino acids. In germline, CDR1 is GTSNPN, CDR2 SVGIG (reference sequence). For the CDR3, the DNA is TGTGCCTGGAGTGTGGTAAGGGTTTACCGCTTC. Translating gives CAWSVVRVYRF.

The rearrangement links TRBV9 to TRBJ1-5, with D perhaps TRBD1 (6 bases). In germline, CDR1 is SGDLS, CDR2 YYNGEE. Trimming removed 4 bases from V and 4 bases from J, with 12 bases in between. This CDR3 is 14 amino acids long. DNA for the CDR3: TGTGCCAGCAGCTACGGGACACCTAATCAGCCCCAGCATTTT. Amino acid sequence: CASSYGTPNQPQHF.

The J gene is TRBJ1-2, the V gene TRBV27; TRBD1 matches at 7 bases. V lost 6 bases to trimming and J lost 1 base; unmatched junction nucleotides: 2. Germline loops: CDR1 MNHEY, CDR2 SMNVEV (reference sequence). The CDR3 totals 13 residues. CDR3 DNA sequence: TGTGCCAGCAGCAGGGGGAGTAACTATGGCTACACCTTC. This gives the protein CASSRGSNYGYTF.

This sequence joins TRBV9 and TRBJ1-4; D is ambiguous. Germline CDR1 reads SGDLS; CDR2 reads YYNGEE. The V and J ends lost 1 base and 10 bases respectively, with 14 bases between them. The CDR3 length is 14 residues. The CDR3 loop is CASSVTTGVGKLFF. CDR3 DNA: TGTGCCAGCAGCGTAACCACCGGGGTCGGAAAACTGTTTTTT.

The chain employs TRBV5-6 and TRBJ1-4; D is unclear. This CDR3 is 14 amino acids long. The ends were cut back, 2 bases at V and 0 bases at J, with 5 bases in the middle. CDR1 SGHDT and CDR2 YYEEEE come from the germline V gene. The CDR3 sequence is CASSFLATNEKLFF. CDR3 nucleotide sequence: TGTGCCAGCAGCTTCCTTGCAACTAATGAAAAACTGTTTTTT.

The chain recombines TRBV27 with TRBJ2-7; 8 bases align to TRBD2. From germline, CDR1 is MNHEY and CDR2 SMNVEV (reference sequence). This CDR3 is 15 amino acids long. The ends lost 2 bases at V and 2 bases at J; junction bases unmatched: 5. The chain's CDR3 is CASSLMGTSPYEQYF. The DNA for the CDR3 is TGTGCCAGCAGTTTAATGGGGACTAGTCCCTACGAGCAGTACTTC.

This clone is a singleton in its sample. This chain joins TRBV11-2 and TRBJ1-2; 8 bases align to TRBD1. V lost 1 base, J lost 8 bases, and 6 bases stayed unmatched. Germline CDR1 SGHAT, CDR2 FQNNGV. CDR3 length equals 14 residues. In DNA form, the CDR3 reads TGTGCCAGCAGCTTAGCCCAGGGGGCACGGGGCTACACCTTC. This encodes CASSLAQGARGYTF.

The chain links TRBV10-2 to TRBJ2-1, with TRBD2 matching over 12 bases. This CDR3 is 14 amino acids long. Germline-derived CDR1 and CDR2 are WSHSY and SAAADI. Germline trimming cut 3 bases from V and 10 bases from J; bases unmatched to any gene: 4. CDR3 DNA sequence: TGCGCCAGCAGTGACCTGCTAGCGGGAGGGGAGCAGTTCTTC. It translates to CASSDLLAGGEQFF.

The count of this clone is one. Germline is not matched at one junction end, which may reflect a read error. This sequence joins TRBV20-1 and TRBJ2-5, with D possibly TRBD1 on 5 matching bases. The CDR3 has 11 amino acids. CDR1 and CDR2 (germline): DFQATT, SNEGSKA (reference sequence). CDR3 in DNA: TGCAGCGCTACAGGAATGGAGACCCAGTACTTC. It specifies CSATGMETQYF.

The J gene is TRBJ1-5, the V gene TRBV15, with D tentatively TRBD1 (6 bases). This CDR3 spans 17 amino acids. The germline V gene encodes CDR1 LNHNV and CDR2 YYDKDF (reference sequence). V lost 3 bases and J lost 2, with 17 bases in between. This CDR3 reads CATSSPTPGVGNQPQHF. Written as DNA, the CDR3 is TGTGCCACCAGCAGCCCAACCCCAGGGGTCGGCAATCAGCCCCAGCATTTT.

The chain joins TRBV19 to TRBJ1-2; D is uncertain. V was shortened by 7 bases and J by 4 bases, with 19 bases between the two germline ends. Germline CDR1 and CDR2: LNHDA and SQIVND (reference sequence). This CDR3 has 15 residues. CDR3 protein: CASTPGFDISYGYTF. The DNA for the CDR3 is TGTGCCAGTACCCCTGGTTTTGACATCTCCTATGGCTACACCTTC.

Only one count was recorded for this clone. The sample holds other DNA sequences that translate to the same CDR3. The gene calls are TRBV5-1 and TRBJ2-1; the D is unclear. Trimming cost V 0 bases and J 4 bases, with 8 bases left between them. Germline-derived CDR1 and CDR2 are SGHRS and YFSETQ. The CDR3 is 14 amino acids. CDR3 bases: TGCGCCAGCAGCTTGGGTCTAGGATACAATGAGCAGTTCTTC. Amino acid sequence: CASSLGLGYNEQFF. Full variable domain (missing parts from reference TRBV5-1 and TRBJ2-1): KAGVTQTPRYLIKTRGQQVTLSCSPISGHRSVSWYQQTPGQGLQFLFEYFSETQRNKGNFPGRFSGRQFSNSRSEMNVSTLELGDSALYLCASSLGLGYNEQFFGPGTRLTVL.

This chain joins TRBV2 and TRBJ1-5, with TRBD1 as a possible D gene (6 bases). This CDR3 region has 13 residues. Germline values: CDR1 SNHLY, CDR2 FYNNEI. V lost 4 bases, J lost 5 bases, and 9 bases lay in between. CDR3 protein: CASSVEGDQPQHF. The CDR3 coding sequence is TGTGCCAGCAGTGTGGAGGGGGATCAGCCCCAGCATTTT. The whole variable domain, filled in from reference TRBV2 and TRBJ1-5, reads EPEVTQTPSHQVTQMGQEVILRCVPISNHLYFYWYRQILGQKVEFLVSFYNNEISEKSEIFDDQFSVERPDGSNFTLKIRSTKLEDSAMYFCASSVEGDQPQHFGDGTRLSIL.

This clone has just one count. The chain has TRBV11-2 and TRBJ2-7; no clear D gene. Trimming left V 5 bases short and J 5 bases short, with 13 bases between. Germline V CDR1 and CDR2: SGHAT, FQNNGV. The CDR3 runs to 13 residues. The CDR3 nucleotides are TGTGCCAGCAGCCCCTCCTATTCCCACGAGCAGTACTTC. Translated: CASSPSYSHEQYF. Filled out from reference TRBV11-2 and TRBJ2-7, the complete variable domain reads EAGVAQSPRYKIIEKRQSVAFWCNPISGHATLYWYQQILGQGPKLLIQFQNNGVVDDSQLPKDRFSAERLKGVDSTLKIQPAKLEDSAVYLCASSPSYSHEQYFGPGTRLTVT.

V gene TRBV10-1 combines with J gene TRBJ2-1; D is possibly TRBD1 or TRBD2 (5 bases each). Looked up from germline, CDR1 is WNHNN and CDR2 is SYGVQD (reference sequence). V lost 10 bases and J 4 bases, leaving 20 bases between the germline ends. This CDR3 comprises 15 residues. The chain's CDR3 is CATARDGARYNEQFF. DNA for the CDR3: TGCGCCACCGCTAGGGACGGGGCTCGATACAATGAGCAGTTCTTC.

The chain has TRBV3-1 (or the pseudogene TRBV3-2) and TRBJ1-2; 7 bases align to TRBD1. CDR1 is LGHDT and CDR2 is YNNKEL in the germline V gene (reference sequence). CDR3 length: 14 residues. With V trimmed by 5 bases and J by 4 bases, 7 bases remained unmatched. The CDR3 is CASSYHQGGYGYTF. The CDR3 DNA follows: TGTGCCAGCAGCTACCACCAGGGGGGCTATGGCTACACCTTC.

The CDR3 reads CASSIEDRGGRSYNEQFF. The DNA of the CDR3 is TGTGCCAGTAGTATTGAGGACAGGGGTGGTCGGTCCTACAATGAGCAGTTCTTC. The rearrangement uses TRBV19 and TRBJ2-1, with 9 bases lining up with TRBD1. This CDR3 is built from 18 residues. With 3 bases clipped from V and 1 base from J, the junction kept 10 bases outside the gene matches. The V gene's germline CDR1 is LNHDA and CDR2 SQIVND (reference sequence).

The CDR3 here is CASSYSALSYEQYF. The CDR3 DNA sequence: TGTGCCAGCAGTTACTCAGCGCTTTCCTACGAGCAGTACTTC. The chain has TRBV6-5 and TRBJ2-7; no firm D call. CDR1 is MNHEY and CDR2 is SVGAGI in the germline V gene. The CDR3 is 14 amino acids. Trimming left V 0 bases short and J 1 base short, with 7 bases between.

The chain recombines TRBV6-5 with TRBJ1-6; D not certain. Germline-derived CDR1 and CDR2 are MNHEY and SVGAGI. Deletions cut 3 bases from V and 9 bases from J, with 9 bases between. The CDR3 extends over 13 amino acids. CDR3 nucleotides: TGTGCCAGCAGTTATTTTAGTGGTTCACCCCTCCACTTT. Translated, it gives CASSYFSGSPLHF.

This chain joins TRBV19 and TRBJ2-3; 8 nucleotides line up with TRBD2. The CDR3 runs to 15 residues. Per the germline V gene, CDR1 is LNHDA and CDR2 is SQIVND (reference sequence). V trimming: 3 bases; J trimming: 4 bases; junction bases outside the gene matches: 6. This CDR3 reads CASSITGGPPDTQYF. The CDR3 DNA reads TGTGCCAGTAGTATCACGGGGGGGCCCCCAGATACGCAGTATTTT.

CDR3 in amino acids: CASSRSYRNTEAFF. CDR3 sequence (DNA): TGTGCCAGCAGCCGTAGCTACCGGAACACTGAAGCTTTCTTT. The rearrangement links TRBV6-5 to TRBJ1-1; D is ambiguous. CDR1 is MNHEY, CDR2 SVGAGI, per germline. CDR3 length: 14 amino acids. Trimming cost V 6 bases and J 1 base, with 12 bases left between them.

This sequence joins TRBV7-8 and TRBJ2-3; a possible D gene is TRBD2 (6 bases). The CDR3 spans 19 residues. Deletions cut 4 bases from V and 6 bases from J, with 29 bases between. Germline CDR1 and CDR2: SGHVS and FQNEAQ. Here the CDR3 reads CASSSYGPRRGKRLDTQYF. Written as DNA, the CDR3 is TGTGCCAGCAGCTCTTACGGCCCCCGGCGGGGCAAAAGGTTGGATACGCAGTATTTT.

J is TRBJ2-1 and V is TRBV5-4, with D possibly TRBD1 on 5 matching bases. This CDR3 is 14 amino acids long. Deletions cut 3 bases from V and 2 bases from J, with 9 bases between. The germline CDR1 and CDR2 sequences are SGHNT and YYREEE (reference sequence). The DNA for the CDR3 is TGTGCCAGCAGCTACAGACAGCCCTACAATGAGCAGTTCTTC. Translating gives CASSYRQPYNEQFF.

CDR3 sequence reads: CASSLGLAGADTQYF. In DNA, the CDR3 is TGCGCCAGCAGCTTGGGGCTAGCGGGGGCAGATACGCAGTATTTT. This chain links TRBV5-1 with TRBJ2-3, with 10 bases that match TRBD2. Germline-derived CDR1 and CDR2 are SGHRS and YFSETQ. This CDR3 has 15 amino acids. V shed 0 bases and J 4 bases; nucleotides not matched to a gene: 2.

The V gene is TRBV19, the J gene TRBJ1-5, with TRBD1 matching 7 bases. The V gene's germline CDR1 is LNHDA and CDR2 SQIVND (reference sequence). The junction had 5 bases not matched to a gene; V was cut back by 4 bases and J by 2 bases. CDR3 length equals 15 residues. Here the CDR3 reads CASSTGGRGNQPQHF. DNA of the CDR3: TGTGCCAGTAGTACAGGGGGTCGAGGCAATCAGCCCCAGCATTTT.

This clone was counted once. The V and J genes are TRBV6-5 and TRBJ1-5; TRBD1 is a possible D gene (6 bases). Trimming took off 5 bases at V and 4 bases at J, with 15 bases between the two ends. Germline values: CDR1 MNHEY, CDR2 SVGAGI. The CDR3 totals 15 residues. The CDR3 coding sequence is TGTGCCAGCAGTACATACGACAGGACTAATCAGCCCCAGCATTTT. This gives the protein CASSTYDRTNQPQHF.

This sequence joins TRBV6-5 and TRBJ1-1; D ambiguous. Per the germline V gene, CDR1 is MNHEY and CDR2 is SVGAGI. The V and J ends lost 0 bases and 5 bases respectively, with 1 base between them. The CDR3 totals 11 residues. The CDR3 DNA reads TGTGCCAGCAGTTACTCAACTGAAGCTTTCTTT. This gives the protein CASSYSTEAFF.

The V and J genes are TRBV19 and TRBJ1-5; 8 bases align to TRBD1. V was pared by 7 bases and J by 0 bases, with 14 bases of the junction left unmatched. This CDR3 has 18 amino acids. Germline V gene data show CDR1 as LNHDA and CDR2 as SQIVND (reference sequence). The DNA of the CDR3 is TGTGCCAGTATAGAGGGACAGGAAGTAGCCGGTAGCAATCAGCCCCAGCATTTT. Residues: CASIEGQEVAGSNQPQHF.